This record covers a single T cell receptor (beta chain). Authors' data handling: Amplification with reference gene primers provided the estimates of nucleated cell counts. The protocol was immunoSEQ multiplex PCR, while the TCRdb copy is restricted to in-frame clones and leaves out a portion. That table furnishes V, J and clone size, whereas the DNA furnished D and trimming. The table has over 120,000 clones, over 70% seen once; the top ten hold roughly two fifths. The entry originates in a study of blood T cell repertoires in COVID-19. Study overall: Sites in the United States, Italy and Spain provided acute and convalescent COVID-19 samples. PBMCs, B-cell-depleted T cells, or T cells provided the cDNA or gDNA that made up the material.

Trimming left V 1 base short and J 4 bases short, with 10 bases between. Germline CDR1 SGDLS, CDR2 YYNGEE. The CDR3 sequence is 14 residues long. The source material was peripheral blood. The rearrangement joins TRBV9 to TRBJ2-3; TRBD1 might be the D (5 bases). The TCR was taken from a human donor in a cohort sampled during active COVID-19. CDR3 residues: CASSVQGFPDTQYF. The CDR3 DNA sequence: TGTGCCAGCAGCGTACAGGGTTTCCCAGATACGCAGTATTTT. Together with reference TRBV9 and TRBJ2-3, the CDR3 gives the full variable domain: DSGVTQTPKHLITATGQRVTLRCSPRSGDLSVYWYQQSLDQGLQFLIQYYNGEERAKGNILERFSAQQFPDLHSELNLSSLELGDSALYFCASSVQGFPDTQYFGPGTRLTVL.